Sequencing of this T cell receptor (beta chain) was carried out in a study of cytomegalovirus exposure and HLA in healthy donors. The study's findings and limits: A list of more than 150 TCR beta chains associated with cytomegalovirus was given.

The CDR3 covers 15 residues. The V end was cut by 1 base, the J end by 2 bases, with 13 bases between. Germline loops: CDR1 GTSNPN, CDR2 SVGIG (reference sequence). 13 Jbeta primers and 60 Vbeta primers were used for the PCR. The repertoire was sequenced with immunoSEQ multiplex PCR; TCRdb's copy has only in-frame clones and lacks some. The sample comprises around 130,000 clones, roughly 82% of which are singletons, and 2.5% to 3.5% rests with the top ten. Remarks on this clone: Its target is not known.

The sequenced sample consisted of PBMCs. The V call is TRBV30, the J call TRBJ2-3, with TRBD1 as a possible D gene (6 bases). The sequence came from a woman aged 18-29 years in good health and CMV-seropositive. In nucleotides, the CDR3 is TGTGCCTGGAGTGCGGGGACAAGATACACAGATACGCAGTATTTT. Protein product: CAWSAGTRYTDTQYF.